This T cell receptor beta chain was identified during a study of patients and donors after allogeneic stem cell transplantation. Germline lookup yields CDR1 SGHRS and CDR2 YFSETQ. The CDR3 is made up of 14 amino acids. The trim removed 4 bases at V and 6 bases at J, leaving 6 bases unmatched. Each CDR3 protein gets one entry after TCRdb re-called the RT-PCR reads with MiXCR. The sample lists about 110,000 distinct CDR3 sequences, around 35% occurring once. The source is a human donor who was either an allogeneic HSCT recipient or a stem cell or donor lymphocyte infusion donor (not recorded which). It is not recorded whose cells these are; they may come from a transplant donor. Input material: blood, either unsorted or a sorted T cell fraction (not recorded which). V usage is TRBV5-1 and J usage is TRBJ2-3; 9 positions match TRBD1. The CDR3 coding sequence is TGCGCCAGCAGCCAGGGACAGGGATGGGATACGCAGTATTTT. It translates to CASSQGQGWDTQYF.